This passage covers 19 T cell receptor beta chains from one sample sequenced in a study of blood T cell repertoires in COVID-19. Data came from immunoSEQ multiplex PCR; TCRdb stores just in-frame clones and leaves some out. The table lists roughly 130,000 clones, around 90% of them singletons, with about 10% in the top ten. The sequencing input was peripheral blood. The receptors stem from a man in his sixties with active or convalescent COVID-19.

This rearrangement joins TRBV6-5 to TRBJ2-7; D uncertain. Germline V gene data show CDR1 as MNHEY and CDR2 as SVGAGI. V lost 7 bases and J lost 2, with 12 bases in between. There are 13 residues in the CDR3. CDR3 protein: CASKFGSTYEQYF. The CDR3 nucleotides are TGTGCCAGCAAGTTCGGGTCTACCTACGAGCAGTACTTC.

This clone showed up just once. Other DNA sequences within the sample encode an identical CDR3. V usage is TRBV19 and J usage is TRBJ2-5; D is uncertain. The germline gives CDR1 LNHDA, CDR2 SQIVND (reference sequence). V was clipped by 5 bases and J by 4 bases, with 8 bases between them. This CDR3 is 12 amino acids long. The chain's CDR3 is CASSPGGETQYF. The CDR3 DNA reads TGTGCCAGTAGTCCCGGTGGAGAGACCCAGTACTTC.

This chain joins TRBV9 and TRBJ2-1; 11 nucleotides agree with TRBD2. This CDR3 has 16 residues. After removal of 1 base from V and 5 bases from J, the junction contained 5 bases not matched to a gene. CDR1 and CDR2 (germline): SGDLS, YYNGEE. This chain's CDR3 is CASSVLSGRGDNEQFF. The CDR3 DNA reads TGTGCCAGCAGCGTACTTAGCGGGAGGGGGGACAATGAGCAGTTCTTC.

The chain uses TRBV29-1 and TRBJ2-7, with a possible D match to TRBD2 (5 bases). This CDR3 has 14 residues. CDR1 is SQVTM and CDR2 is ANQGSEA in the germline V gene. The germline V and J ends were trimmed by 4 bases and 1 base, with 14 bases remaining between them. The CDR3 DNA reads TGCAGCGTTGTCGGCGGGCGGACTTCCTACGAGCAGTACTTC. This encodes CSVVGGRTSYEQYF.

The J gene is TRBJ2-3, the V gene TRBV9; unclear D gene. The V and J ends lost 1 base and 4 bases respectively, with 10 bases between them. This CDR3 region has 14 residues. Germline V lookup: CDR1 SGDLS, CDR2 YYNGEE. The CDR3 protein is CASSVLLASDTQYF. The CDR3 DNA sequence: TGTGCCAGCAGCGTACTTCTGGCTTCAGATACGCAGTATTTT.

V gene TRBV6-6 combines with J gene TRBJ1-4, with TRBD1 matching over 7 bases. Germline V CDR1 and CDR2: MNHNY, SVGAGI (reference sequence). The CDR3 spans 16 residues. V trimming: 5 bases; J trimming: 0 bases; junction bases outside the gene matches: 6. The CDR3 DNA sequence: TGTGCCAGCAGTCCCGGGACAGCGGCAACTAATGAAAAACTGTTTTTT. Amino acids: CASSPGTAATNEKLFF.

The J gene is TRBJ1-4, the V gene TRBV6-6; D is unclear. The ends were cut back, 8 bases at V and 6 bases at J, with 13 bases in the middle. The CDR3 runs 13 residues. Germline assignment: CDR1 MNHNY and CDR2 SVGAGI (reference sequence). DNA for the CDR3: TGTGCCAGCCCCGGATCCGGGGATGAAAAACTGTTTTTT. Encoded protein: CASPGSGDEKLFF.

The V gene is TRBV6-5, the J gene TRBJ1-1; D is perhaps TRBD1 (5 bases). The CDR3 runs to 15 residues. Germline V gene data show CDR1 as MNHEY and CDR2 as SVGAGI. The V gene lost 6 bases and the J gene lost 0 bases, with 14 bases spanning the gap. CDR3 coding DNA: TGTGCCAGCAGCCGTGTAGGGGCCTTGAACACTGAAGCTTTCTTT. Translation gives CASSRVGALNTEAFF.

The chain joins TRBV24-1 to TRBJ1-6; tentatively, D is TRBD1 (5 bases). CDR1 and CDR2 (germline): KGHDR, SFDVKD. The CDR3 consists of 14 residues. V lost 4 bases, J lost 7 bases, and 10 bases lay in between. The CDR3 loop is CATSEAGRNSPLHF. For the CDR3, the DNA is TGTGCCACCAGTGAGGCAGGGCGCAATTCACCCCTCCACTTT.

This chain connects TRBV7-9 to TRBJ2-2; 9 bases map to TRBD2. V lost 1 base, J lost 0 bases, and 6 bases stayed unmatched. CDR3 length: 18 amino acids. Germline V CDR1 and CDR2: SEHNR, FQNEAQ (reference sequence). The CDR3 loop reads CASSLVRLAVTNTGELFF. The DNA of the CDR3 is TGTGCCAGCAGCTTAGTTCGACTAGCGGTTACGAACACCGGGGAGCTGTTTTTT. Supplemented by reference TRBV7-9 and TRBJ2-2, the full variable domain reads DTGVSQNPRHKITKRGQNVTFRCDPISEHNRLYWYRQTLGQGPEFLTYFQNEAQLEKSRLLSDRFSAERPKGSFSTLEIQRTEQGDSAMYLCASSLVRLAVTNTGELFFGEGSRLTVL.

This sequence joins TRBV6-5 and TRBJ2-7, with TRBD1 matching 7 bases. The ends lost 4 bases at V and 2 bases at J; junction bases unmatched: 5. Germline CDR1 and CDR2: MNHEY and SVGAGI. The CDR3 has 14 amino acids. The CDR3 sequence: CASSLNRGPYEQYF. DNA for the CDR3: TGTGCCAGCAGTTTGAACAGGGGCCCCTACGAGCAGTACTTC.

V usage is TRBV3-1 (or the pseudogene TRBV3-2) and J usage is TRBJ2-1, with D possibly matching TRBD1 (8 bases). The CDR3 totals 12 residues. Germline values: CDR1 LGHDT, CDR2 YNNKEL (reference sequence). Trimming removed 6 bases from V and 8 bases from J, with 11 bases in between. CDR3: CASRQGGYEQFF. Written as DNA, the CDR3 is TGTGCCAGCAGACAGGGGGGGTATGAGCAGTTCTTC.

A single count supports this clone. The chain has TRBV14 and TRBJ1-2, with D perhaps TRBD1 (5 bases). The germline CDR1 and CDR2 sequences are SGHDN and FVKESK. CDR3 length: 14 residues. Trimming cost V 2 bases and J 4 bases, with 11 bases left between them. The CDR3 here is CASSQRPGGYGYTF. The CDR3 nucleotides read TGTGCCAGCAGCCAAAGGCCCGGGGGCTATGGCTACACCTTC. The variable domain in full, completed from reference TRBV14 and TRBJ1-2, reads EAGVTQFPSHSVIEKGQTVTLRCDPISGHDNLYWYRRVMGKEIKFLLHFVKESKQDESGMPNNRFLAERTGGTYSTLKVQPAELEDSGVYFCASSQRPGGYGYTFGSGTRLTVV.

The chain uses TRBV4-1 and TRBJ1-4; 10 bases line up with TRBD1. CDR1 and CDR2 (germline): MGHRA, YSYEKL. This CDR3 comprises 15 residues. J was trimmed by 6 bases and V by 4 bases; bases with no gene match: 5. The CDR3 loop reads CASSRIGTGDEKLFF. The CDR3 bases are TGCGCCAGCAGCCGAATCGGGACAGGGGATGAAAAACTGTTTTTT.

This clone is a singleton in its sample. The J gene is TRBJ2-5, the V gene TRBV5-4, with TRBD1 as a possible D gene (6 bases). Per the germline V gene, CDR1 is SGHNT and CDR2 is YYREEE (reference sequence). The CDR3 runs to 15 residues. V was trimmed by 4 bases and J by 5 bases, leaving 18 bases between them. The CDR3 region has the DNA TGTGCCAGCAGCGCCGGGACATCTTCGGTCGAGACCCAGTACTTC. Protein product: CASSAGTSSVETQYF.

This chain uses TRBV28 with TRBJ2-5; perhaps TRBD2 as D (6 bases). Germline lookup yields CDR1 MDHEN and CDR2 SYDVKM. V lost 3 bases, J lost 7 bases, and 21 bases lay in between. The CDR3 is 16 amino acids. In nucleotides, the CDR3 is TGTGCCAGCAGTTTCTCCGGGACCGGGGGTGTACGGACCCAGTACTTC. This translates into CASSFSGTGGVRTQYF.

The V and J genes are TRBV25-1 and TRBJ2-3; 8 positions agree with TRBD2. Germline V gene sequence: CDR1 MGHDK, CDR2 SYGVNS. Unmatched junction bases numbered 10, after V lost 5 bases and J lost 6 bases. CDR3 length equals 15 residues. The CDR3 is CASSTRTSPVDTQYF. The DNA for the CDR3 is TGTGCCAGCAGTACCCGGACTAGCCCGGTCGATACGCAGTATTTT.

The V call is TRBV15, the J call TRBJ1-5, with TRBD1 identical over 7 bases. V lost 2 bases to trimming and J lost 4 bases; unmatched junction nucleotides: 8. CDR3 length: 16 amino acids. The germline V gene has CDR1 LNHNV and CDR2 YYDKDF (reference sequence). The CDR3 loop reads CATSRSPTGRNQPQHF. The CDR3 DNA is TGTGCCACCAGCAGATCTCCGACAGGGAGGAATCAGCCCCAGCATTTT.

V is TRBV10-3 and J is TRBJ1-2; the match to TRBD1 covers 10 bases. CDR1 is ENHRY, CDR2 SYGVKD, per germline. The J segment lost 2 bases and the V segment lost 6 bases, leaving 9 bases of the junction unmatched. The CDR3 extends over 16 amino acids. The CDR3 DNA reads TGTGCCATCAGCGACCTAGACAGGGGGCGCAACTATGGCTACACCTTC. Translated, it gives CAISDLDRGRNYGYTF.